This TCR beta chain was sequenced for a study of shared clonotypes between healthy human individuals. An approximately 200 ng quantity of DNA, some 30,000 T cell genomes, went into the sorted-subset replicate PCRs. Produced via immunoSEQ multiplex PCR; TCRdb's table is partial and in-frame only. Counted here are 2 million to 2.5 million clones, 85% to 95% occurring once; the ten biggest clones make up 0.37%. The donor population consisted of healthy HIV-negative adults with no recent acute infections or vaccinations. Germline V CDR1 and CDR2: MNHEY, SVGAGI. V was clipped by 4 bases and J by 4 bases, with 12 bases between them. The CDR3 loop spans 14 amino acids.

This TCR derives from a man between 18 and 35 years old in good health. Some clones in this sample may be carry-over from other donors' samples. Source material: naive CD4+ T cells from PBMCs. The subset here: CD45RA+ positively selected. The chain uses TRBV6-5 and TRBJ2-3; TRBD2 is a possible D gene (6 bases). The CDR3 is CASSWGTRADTQYF. DNA of the CDR3: TGTGCCAGCAGTTGGGGGACTCGGGCAGATACGCAGTATTTT.